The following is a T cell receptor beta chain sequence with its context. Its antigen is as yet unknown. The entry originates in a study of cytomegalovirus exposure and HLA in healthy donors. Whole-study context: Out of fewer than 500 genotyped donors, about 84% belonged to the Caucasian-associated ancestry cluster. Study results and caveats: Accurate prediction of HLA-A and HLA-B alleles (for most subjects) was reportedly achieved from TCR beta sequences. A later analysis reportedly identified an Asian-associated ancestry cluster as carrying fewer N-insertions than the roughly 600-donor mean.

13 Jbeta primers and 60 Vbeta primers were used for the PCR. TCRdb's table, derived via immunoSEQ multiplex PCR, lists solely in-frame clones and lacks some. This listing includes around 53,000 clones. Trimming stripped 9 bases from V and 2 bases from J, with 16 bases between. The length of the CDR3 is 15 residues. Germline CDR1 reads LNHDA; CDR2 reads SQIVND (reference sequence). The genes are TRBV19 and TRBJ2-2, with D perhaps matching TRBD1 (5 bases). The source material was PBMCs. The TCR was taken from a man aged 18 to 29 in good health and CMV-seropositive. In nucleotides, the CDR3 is TGTGCCAGCAAAAACGGACAACTAAACACCGGGGAGCTGTTTTTT. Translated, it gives CASKNGQLNTGELFF.